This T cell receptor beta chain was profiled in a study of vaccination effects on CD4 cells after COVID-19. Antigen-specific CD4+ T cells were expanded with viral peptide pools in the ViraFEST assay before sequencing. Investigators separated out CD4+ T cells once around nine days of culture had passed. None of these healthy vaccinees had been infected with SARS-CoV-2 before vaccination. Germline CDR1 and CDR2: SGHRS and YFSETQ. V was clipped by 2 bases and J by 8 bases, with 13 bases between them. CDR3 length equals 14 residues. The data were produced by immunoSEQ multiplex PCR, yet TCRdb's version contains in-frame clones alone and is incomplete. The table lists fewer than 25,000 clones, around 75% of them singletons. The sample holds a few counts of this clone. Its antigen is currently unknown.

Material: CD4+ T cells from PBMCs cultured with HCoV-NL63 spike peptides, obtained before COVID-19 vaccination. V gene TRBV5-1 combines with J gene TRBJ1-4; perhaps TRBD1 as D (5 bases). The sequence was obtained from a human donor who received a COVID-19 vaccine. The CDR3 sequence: CASSFGQGGEKLFF. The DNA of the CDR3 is TGCGCCAGCAGCTTTGGCCAGGGTGGCGAAAAACTGTTTTTT.